The entry below describes one T cell receptor (beta chain). What antigen it recognizes has not been identified. Within one base of it there is no much larger clone, and no base qualities were kept. The sample originates from a study of blood T cell repertoires in COVID-19 (dated by TCRdb to between 2020 and 2021). Study-wide context: Samples from collaborators originated in the United States, Italy and Spain and spanned both the acute and convalescent phases of COVID-19. The material from the prospective study consisted of cDNA or gDNA derived from T cells, B-cell-depleted T cells, or PBMCs. Subjects who had been exposed to COVID-19, were actively infected with it, or had recovered from it provided the deeply sampled blood TCRbeta repertoires that made up the dataset. A freely available public database, intended as a resource for researchers studying the immune response to SARS-CoV-2, is where the repertoires were released. Samples were obtained from the ongoing ImmuneRACE study (first 160 participants) and from 1,000 to 1,500 subjects provided by 6 global collaborators. Nearly every sample came with metadata listing a de-identified subject ID, COVID-19 status, age in years and sex. Where HLA class I and class II types were available, the types were taken from metadata supplied by the sample provider, not from assay-based typing. The investigation overall reported the following: The amount of clinical and demographic metadata varied by source and participant and was provided uncurated.

CDR1 and CDR2 were assigned from the germline V gene (reference sequence) as LNHDA and SQIVND. The CDR3 runs 14 residues from the cysteine to the phenylalanine. The DNA shown is the 42-base CDR3, in frame from base 1. V lost 6 bases and J lost 2 bases; the stretch between them is 11 bases long. TCRbeta CDR3 regions were amplified from genomic DNA using the immunoSEQ Assay, a bias-controlled multiplex PCR. The original methods were these. The number of nucleated cells in each sample was estimated from the amplification of reference gene primers within the assay. To quantify the absolute abundance of each unique TCRbeta CDR3 rearrangement, sequence reads were collapsed and filtered. For each sample, productive Simpson clonality was calculated as the square root of Simpson's diversity index across productive rearrangements. Held by TCRdb, this immuneACCESS table contains in-frame sequences only and omits some clones. Under half of the omission traces to an unresolved V gene where checked; the cause of the rest is unknown. Clone size and the V and J calls come from that table; the DNA yielded D and trimming. The sample table lists about 160,000 clones, 85% of them with a count of one. The biggest ten clones account for approximately 3% of the sample.

The collaborating institutions used their own protocols to collect whole blood in K2EDTA tubes. Collaborator samples were shipped for TCRbeta analysis as frozen whole blood, isolated PBMCs, or DNA extracted from either sample type. The chain is encoded by TRBV19 joined to TRBJ1-5, with a tentative D gene TRBD1 over 6 matching bases. The TCR comes from a human donor with acute or convalescent COVID-19. The donor label of this sample is uncertain. The sample consisted of peripheral blood. The CDR3: CASRNRVGNQPQHF. The DNA sequence is given as TGTGCCAGTAGGAACAGGGTAGGCAATCAGCCCCAGCATTTT.